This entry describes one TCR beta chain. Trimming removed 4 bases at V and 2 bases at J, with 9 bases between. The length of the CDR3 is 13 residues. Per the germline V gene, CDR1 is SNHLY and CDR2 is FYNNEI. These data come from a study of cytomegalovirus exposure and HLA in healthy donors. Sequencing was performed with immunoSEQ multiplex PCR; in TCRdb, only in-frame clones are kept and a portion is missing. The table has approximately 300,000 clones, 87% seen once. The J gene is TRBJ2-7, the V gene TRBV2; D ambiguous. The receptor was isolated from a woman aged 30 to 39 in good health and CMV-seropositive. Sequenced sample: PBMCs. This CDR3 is CASSGADTYEQYF. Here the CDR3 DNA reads TGTGCCAGCAGTGGGGCAGATACCTACGAGCAGTACTTC.